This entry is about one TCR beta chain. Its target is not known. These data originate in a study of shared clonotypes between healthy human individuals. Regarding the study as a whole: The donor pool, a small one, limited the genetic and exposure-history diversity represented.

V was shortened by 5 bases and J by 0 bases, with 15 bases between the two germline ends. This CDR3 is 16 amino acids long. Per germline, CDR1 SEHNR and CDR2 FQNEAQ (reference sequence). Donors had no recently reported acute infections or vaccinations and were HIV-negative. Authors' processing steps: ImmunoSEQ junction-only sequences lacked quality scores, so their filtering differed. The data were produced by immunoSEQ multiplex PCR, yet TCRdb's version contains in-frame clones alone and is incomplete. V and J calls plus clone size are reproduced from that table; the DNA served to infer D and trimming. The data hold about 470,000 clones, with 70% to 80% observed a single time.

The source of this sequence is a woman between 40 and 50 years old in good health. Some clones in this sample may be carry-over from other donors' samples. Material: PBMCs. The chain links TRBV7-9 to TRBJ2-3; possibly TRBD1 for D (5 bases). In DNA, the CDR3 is TGTGCCAGCAGCCAGAGTCGACAGCCGAGCACAGATACGCAGTATTTT. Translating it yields CASSQSRQPSTDTQYF.